Shown below are 2 T cell receptor beta chains from a single sample sequenced in a study of cytomegalovirus exposure and HLA in healthy donors. Both 60 Vbeta primers and 13 Jbeta primers went into the PCR. Profiled with immunoSEQ multiplex PCR; TCRdb holds only in-frame clones, not every one. Here the sample spans 150,000 to 200,000 clones, 75% to 85% being singletons. The material sequenced was PBMCs. These receptors originate from a woman aged 45-65 years in good health and CMV-seronegative.

V gene TRBV19 combines with J gene TRBJ2-3; D gene uncertain. Germline assignment: CDR1 LNHDA and CDR2 SQIVND (reference sequence). The CDR3 consists of 14 residues. The V and J ends lost 3 bases and 0 bases respectively, with 7 bases between them. The CDR3 sequence is CASSMTLSTDTQYF. The CDR3 nucleotides read TGTGCCAGTAGTATGACACTCAGCACAGATACGCAGTATTTT. Filled out from reference TRBV19 and TRBJ2-3, the complete variable domain reads DGGITQSPKYLFRKEGQNVTLSCEQNLNHDAMYWYRQDPGQGLRLIYYSQIVNDFQKGDIAEGYSVSREKKESFPLTVTSAQKNPTAFYLCASSMTLSTDTQYFGPGTRLTVL.

The V and J genes are TRBV5-6 and TRBJ1-4, with D tentatively TRBD1 (6 bases). CDR3 length: 18 amino acids. Germline-derived CDR1 and CDR2 are SGHDT and YYEEEE. V lost 0 bases to trimming and J lost 6 bases, with 21 bases between them. The CDR3 here is CASSLATGQGADDEKLFF. The CDR3 DNA sequence: TGTGCCAGCAGCTTGGCCACAGGGCAGGGCGCGGATGATGAAAAACTGTTTTTT.